The 26 T cell receptor beta chains below were found in one sample sequenced in a study of cytomegalovirus exposure and HLA in healthy donors. The PCR contained 60 Vbeta and 13 Jbeta primers. Only in-frame clones appear in the TCRdb table, and some are missing; sequencing was by immunoSEQ multiplex PCR. Here the sample spans approximately 70,000 clones, approximately 81% being singletons. Sequencing was carried out using PBMCs. These receptors all come from a woman in her 30s in good health and CMV-seronegative.

The V and J genes are TRBV19 and TRBJ1-1; D is possibly TRBD1 (5 bases). Germline V gene lookup returns CDR1 LNHDA and CDR2 SQIVND (reference sequence). The CDR3 is 13 residues long. Trimming stripped 5 bases from V and 5 bases from J, with 12 bases between. CDR3 nucleotide sequence: TGTGCCAGTAGTGGAAGCGGGGGAACTGAAGCTTTCTTT. Its translation: CASSGSGGTEAFF.

The V call is TRBV28, the J call TRBJ1-2, with D perhaps TRBD1 (6 bases). The CDR3 is 15 amino acids. V was shortened by 5 bases and J by 6 bases, with 19 bases between the two germline ends. Germline V gives CDR1 MDHEN, CDR2 SYDVKM. In nucleotides, the CDR3 is TGTGCCAGCAGTACGTACAGGGTAGTCGTCGATGGCTACACCTTC. Protein: CASSTYRVVVDGYTF.

The rearrangement links TRBV5-4 to TRBJ1-1; no reliable D call. There are 15 residues in the CDR3. Trimming shortened V by 0 bases and J by 1 base, and 10 bases separated the two germline ends. Germline CDR1 and CDR2: SGHNT and YYREEE (reference sequence). CDR3: CASSLEADSNTEAFF. The CDR3 bases are TGTGCCAGCAGCTTGGAGGCGGACTCGAACACTGAAGCTTTCTTT.

CDR3 loop: CASTGGAGTEAFF. The CDR3 DNA reads TGTGCCAGCACCGGGGGGGCGGGCACTGAAGCTTTCTTT. The gene calls are TRBV7-9 and TRBJ1-1, with TRBD1 as a possible D gene (6 bases). In germline, CDR1 is SEHNR, CDR2 FQNEAQ (reference sequence). The CDR3 is 13 amino acids. With 7 bases removed from V and 4 bases from J, the gap between germline ends came to 13 bases.

The sample holds one count of this clone. The DNA for the CDR3 is TGTGCCAGCAGTCGGAGGACAGGGAACACCGGGGAGCTGTTTTTT. It is translated as CASSRRTGNTGELFF. This chain uses TRBV28 with TRBJ2-2, with TRBD1 identical over 7 bases. After removal of 5 bases from V and 1 base from J, the junction contained 4 bases not matched to a gene. This CDR3 comprises 15 residues. The germline V gene has CDR1 MDHEN and CDR2 SYDVKM.

V is TRBV30 and J is TRBJ2-7; maybe TRBD1 (6 bases). The CDR3 has 13 residues. Germline V CDR1 and CDR2: GTSNPN, SVGIG (reference sequence). V was pared by 5 bases and J by 2 bases, with 13 bases between. The CDR3 DNA is TGTGCCTGGGTCCCGGACAGTCCCTACGAGCAGTACTTC. Its translation is CAWVPDSPYEQYF.

V gene TRBV6-5 combines with J gene TRBJ2-7, with 8 bases matching TRBD1. Germline V CDR1 and CDR2: MNHEY, SVGAGI. The CDR3 totals 13 residues. Trimming removed 6 bases from V and 3 bases from J; junction bases left unmatched: 4. The DNA of the CDR3 is TGTGCCAGCAGCCGGACAGGGTACTACGAGCAGTACTTC. It translates to CASSRTGYYEQYF.

This sequence joins TRBV7-2 and TRBJ1-4; 11 bases are a match to TRBD1. CDR1 is SGHTA and CDR2 is FQGNSA in the germline V gene. The CDR3 has 15 residues. The V and J ends lost 5 bases and 8 bases, in that order; junction bases with no gene match: 7. CDR3 region: CASSPRGQGGEKLFF. The CDR3 DNA reads as TGTGCCAGCAGCCCCCGGGGACAGGGGGGGGAAAAACTGTTTTTT.

J is TRBJ2-7 and V is TRBV7-2; a possible D gene is TRBD1 (5 bases). CDR3 length equals 14 residues. Trimming took off 4 bases at V and 1 base at J, with 11 bases between the two ends. Germline V lookup: CDR1 SGHTA, CDR2 FQGNSA. Here the CDR3 reads CASSSQGTSYEQYF. The CDR3, as DNA: TGTGCCAGCAGCTCCCAGGGCACTTCCTACGAGCAGTACTTC.

The J gene is TRBJ1-6, the V gene TRBV9; 8 positions match TRBD1. Germline V gene data show CDR1 as SGDLS and CDR2 as YYNGEE. Germline trimming cut 4 bases from V and 8 bases from J; bases unmatched to any gene: 8. The CDR3 has 15 amino acids. The chain's CDR3 is CASSKPGTGYSPLHF. CDR3 in DNA: TGTGCCAGCAGCAAACCCGGGACAGGTTATTCACCCCTCCACTTT.

The table lists this clone with a few counts. The chain combines TRBV7-9 with TRBJ2-1; D gene ambiguous. V was trimmed by 5 bases and J by 3 bases, leaving 11 bases between them. This CDR3 contains 14 residues. Germline V gene sequence: CDR1 SEHNR, CDR2 FQNEAQ (reference sequence). For the CDR3, the DNA is TGTGCCAGCAGCCCCGGCGGAAACTACAATGAGCAGTTCTTC. Protein product: CASSPGGNYNEQFF.

V is TRBV19 and J is TRBJ1-5; a weak D match, TRBD1 (6 bases). V was pared by 8 bases and J by 5 bases, with 13 bases between. The CDR3 covers 13 residues. From germline, CDR1 is LNHDA and CDR2 SQIVND (reference sequence). CDR3 bases: TGTGCCAGTTCCACAGGGTTAGATCAGCCCCAGCATTTT. It specifies CASSTGLDQPQHF. Full variable domain (missing parts from reference TRBV19 and TRBJ1-5): DGGITQSPKYLFRKEGQNVTLSCEQNLNHDAMYWYRQDPGQGLRLIYYSQIVNDFQKGDIAEGYSVSREKKESFPLTVTSAQKNPTAFYLCASSTGLDQPQHFGDGTRLSIL.

V and J are TRBV5-6 and TRBJ2-5; a possible D gene is TRBD1 (5 bases). The tail of the sequence fits TRBJ2-7 better, so the J call may be wrong. Germline CDR1 is SGHDT and CDR2 is YYEEEE. The CDR3 is made up of 15 amino acids. CDR3 DNA: TGTGCCAGCAGCTTGGGGTGGGGCGGTTCCTACGAGCAGTACTTC. Protein product: CASSLGWGGSYEQYF.

The chain uses TRBV12-1 and TRBJ1-5. TRBV12-1 is a documented pseudogene. The CDR3 sequence is 15 residues long. In DNA, the CDR3 is TGTGCCAGCATTGCCGCCGGGGATAGGAATCAGCCCCAGCATTTT. Translating gives CASIAAGDRNQPQHF.

The chain combines TRBV10-3 with TRBJ1-2; 10 nucleotides line up with TRBD1. Germline loops: CDR1 ENHRY, CDR2 SYGVKD. Germline trimming cut 2 bases from V and 4 bases from J; bases unmatched to any gene: 13. The CDR3 covers 18 residues. DNA of the CDR3: TGTGCCATCAGTGAGGCTTTGATACGGACAGGGGGAGGCTATGGCTACACCTTC. The encoded protein is CAISEALIRTGGGYGYTF.

This chain joins TRBV9 and TRBJ2-2; D may be TRBD2 (5 bases). The length of the CDR3 is 15 residues. The ends were cut back, 3 bases at V and 4 bases at J, with 13 bases in the middle. Germline CDR1 is SGDLS and CDR2 is YYNGEE. CDR3 nucleotides: TGTGCCAGCAGCGCTAGAGGGATTACCACCGGGGAGCTGTTTTTT. It yields the protein CASSARGITTGELFF.

The gene calls are TRBV7-9 and TRBJ2-5; 10 nucleotides align to TRBD2. The CDR3 has 13 residues. The V and J ends lost 5 bases and 5 bases, in that order; junction bases with no gene match: 2. The germline V gene has CDR1 SEHNR and CDR2 FQNEAQ (reference sequence). The DNA of the CDR3 is TGTGCCAGCAGCCCTAGCGGGGGTGAGACCCAGTACTTC. It yields the protein CASSPSGGETQYF. The variable domain in full, with the rest retrieved from reference TRBV7-9 and TRBJ2-5, is DTGVSQNPRHKITKRGQNVTFRCDPISEHNRLYWYRQTLGQGPEFLTYFQNEAQLEKSRLLSDRFSAERPKGSFSTLEIQRTEQGDSAMYLCASSPSGGETQYFGPGTRLLVL.

This clone was detected only a few times. This chain connects TRBV19 to TRBJ1-2, with a weak D call TRBD1 (6 bases). V gave up 7 bases and J gave up 8 bases, with 23 bases separating them. Germline CDR1 and CDR2: LNHDA and SQIVND (reference sequence). CDR3 length: 15 residues. The CDR3 protein is CASIDPRGGAHGYTF. The CDR3 nucleotides are TGTGCCAGTATCGACCCGAGAGGGGGGGCGCACGGCTACACCTTC.

The chain's CDR3 is CASSRGPGQPADTGELFF. CDR3 bases: TGTGCCAGCAGCCGGGGACCGGGACAGCCTGCGGACACCGGGGAGCTGTTTTTT. V usage is TRBV9 and J usage is TRBJ2-2; TRBD1 aligns across 7 bases. CDR3 length equals 18 residues. The germline V gene encodes CDR1 SGDLS and CDR2 YYNGEE. V was clipped by 4 bases and J by 3 bases; unmatched bases: 15.

This clone appeared once. V gene TRBV19 combines with J gene TRBJ1-2, with D perhaps matching TRBD1 (6 bases). The CDR3 has 12 amino acids. From germline, CDR1 is LNHDA and CDR2 SQIVND (reference sequence). The V end lost 9 bases, the J end lost 1 base, and 9 bases lay between the germline ends. The DNA of the CDR3 is TGTGCCAGCCGGACAGATAACTATGGCTACACCTTC. Protein: CASRTDNYGYTF.

This chain joins TRBV19 and TRBJ1-5; 7 nucleotides line up with TRBD1. The germline gives CDR1 LNHDA, CDR2 SQIVND (reference sequence). The trim removed 6 bases at V and 3 bases at J, leaving 11 bases unmatched. The CDR3 sequence is 16 residues long. The CDR3 DNA follows: TGTGCCAGTAGGCGGACCGGGACAGTCTTCAATCAGCCCCAGCATTTT. This translates into CASRRTGTVFNQPQHF.

V and J are TRBV5-6 and TRBJ1-5; 7 bases are a match to TRBD1. This CDR3 has 15 residues. Unmatched junction bases numbered 7, after V lost 0 bases and J lost 7 bases. The V gene's germline CDR1 is SGHDT and CDR2 YYEEEE. The CDR3 region is CASSLVGGQGQPQHF. The DNA for the CDR3 is TGTGCCAGCAGCTTGGTAGGGGGCCAGGGGCAGCCCCAGCATTTT.

The V call is TRBV19, the J call TRBJ1-4; maybe TRBD1 (6 bases). Germline V gene data show CDR1 as LNHDA and CDR2 as SQIVND (reference sequence). CDR3 length equals 14 residues. Trimming took 6 bases from V and 4 from J, leaving 12 bases between them. Here the CDR3 reads CASRSTGLNEKLFF. In DNA, the CDR3 is TGTGCCAGTAGATCGACAGGACTTAATGAAAAACTGTTTTTT. Combining the CDR3 with reference TRBV19 and TRBJ1-4 gives the whole variable domain DGGITQSPKYLFRKEGQNVTLSCEQNLNHDAMYWYRQDPGQGLRLIYYSQIVNDFQKGDIAEGYSVSREKKESFPLTVTSAQKNPTAFYLCASRSTGLNEKLFFGSGTQLSVL.

The rearrangement links TRBV4-2 to TRBJ2-5; 12 nucleotides agree with TRBD2. The CDR3 is 16 amino acids. The trim removed 4 bases at V and 4 bases at J, leaving 7 bases unmatched. Per germline, CDR1 LGHNA and CDR2 YNFKEQ. In DNA, the CDR3 is TGTGCCAGCAGCCTGTCTAGCGGGGGGGCCCCAGAGACCCAGTACTTC. This translates into CASSLSSGGAPETQYF.

The chain joins TRBV11-2 to TRBJ2-3, with D possibly being TRBD2 (5 bases). Trimming left V 1 base short and J 0 bases short, with 8 bases between. The CDR3 length is 15 residues. Germline CDR1 is SGHAT and CDR2 is FQNNGV. In DNA, the CDR3 is TGTGCCAGCAGCTTAGGCGGGCCGAGCACAGATACGCAGTATTTT. This encodes CASSLGGPSTDTQYF.

In its sample, this clone was seen a few times. This chain connects TRBV11-3 to TRBJ1-3; 9 bases fit TRBD1. Germline CDR1 and CDR2: SGHNT and YENEEA. The V and J ends lost 4 bases and 2 bases, in that order; junction bases with no gene match: 6. The CDR3 extends over 16 amino acids. The CDR3 nucleotides are TGTGCCAGCAGCTCCCCGGGACAGGGAGCTGGAAACACCATATATTTT. Residues: CASSSPGQGAGNTIYF.